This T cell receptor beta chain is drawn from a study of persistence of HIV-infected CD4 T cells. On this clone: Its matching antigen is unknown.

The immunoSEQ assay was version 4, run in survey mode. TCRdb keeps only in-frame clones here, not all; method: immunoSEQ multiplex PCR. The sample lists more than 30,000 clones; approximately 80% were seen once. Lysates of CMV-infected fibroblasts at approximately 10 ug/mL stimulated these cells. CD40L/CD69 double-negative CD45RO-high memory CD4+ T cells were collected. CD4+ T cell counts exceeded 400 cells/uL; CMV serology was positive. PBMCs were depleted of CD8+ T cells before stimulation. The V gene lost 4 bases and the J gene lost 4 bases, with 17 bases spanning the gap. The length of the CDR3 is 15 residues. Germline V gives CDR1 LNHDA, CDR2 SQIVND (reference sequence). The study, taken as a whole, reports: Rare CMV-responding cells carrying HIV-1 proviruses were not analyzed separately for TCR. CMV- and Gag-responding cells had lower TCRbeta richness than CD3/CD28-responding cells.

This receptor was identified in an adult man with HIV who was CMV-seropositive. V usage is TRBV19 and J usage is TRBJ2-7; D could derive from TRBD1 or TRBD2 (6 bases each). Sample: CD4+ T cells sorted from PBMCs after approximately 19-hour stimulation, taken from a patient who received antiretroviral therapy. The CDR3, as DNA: TGTGCCAGTAGTAGTCAGACGGGGGCGGGTTACGAGCAGTACTTC. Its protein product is CASSSQTGAGYEQYF.